Listed here are 8 T cell receptor beta chains from one sample, sequenced in a study of T cell responses to AZD1222 COVID-19 vaccine. Only in-frame clones appear in the TCRdb table, and some are missing; sequencing was by immunoSEQ multiplex PCR. Among roughly 200,000 clones listed, roughly 94% were seen once. The sequencing here drew on peripheral blood, taken 28 days after the second dose of the MenACWY control vaccine. Source of these receptors: an adult who received the MenACWY meningococcal vaccine as a control.

Only a few counts were recorded for this clone. The rearrangement uses TRBV4-1 and TRBJ2-1; 16 bases fit TRBD2. Germline values: CDR1 MGHRA, CDR2 YSYEKL. The V gene end was trimmed by 2 bases and the J gene end by 5 bases; junction bases not matched to a gene: 9. The CDR3 runs to 19 residues. CDR3 residues: CASSQSGTSGRAGDNEQFF. CDR3 sequence (DNA): TGCGCCAGCAGCCAATCGGGGACTAGCGGGAGGGCGGGGGACAATGAGCAGTTCTTC.

The chain links TRBV18 to TRBJ1-2; tentative D call: TRBD1 (5 bases). V dropped 4 bases and J dropped 5 bases, with 14 bases sitting between them. The length of the CDR3 is 14 residues. Per the germline V gene, CDR1 is KGHSH and CDR2 is LQKENI. The CDR3 region is CASSLRQEGYGYTF. The CDR3 DNA is TGTGCCAGCTCACTGCGTCAGGAGGGGTATGGCTACACCTTC.

The CDR3 sequence: CASSHAENEQFF. The CDR3 DNA reads as TGTGCCAGCAGCCACGCGGAGAATGAGCAGTTCTTC. The chain is built from TRBV7-4 and TRBJ2-1; D is ambiguous. Trimming shortened V by 5 bases and J by 7 bases, and 9 bases separated the two germline ends. Germline V gene lookup returns CDR1 SGHVT and CDR2 SQSDAQ. The CDR3 covers 12 residues.

The chain couples TRBV19 to TRBJ2-6; D tentatively reads TRBD1 or TRBD2 (5 bases each). Trimming took 0 bases from V and 2 from J, leaving 17 bases between them. This CDR3 comprises 19 residues. Looked up from germline, CDR1 is LNHDA and CDR2 is SQIVND (reference sequence). The CDR3 protein is CASSIEPGPGSPGANVLTF. In nucleotides, the CDR3 is TGTGCCAGTAGTATAGAGCCGGGACCCGGTTCGCCTGGGGCCAACGTCCTGACTTTC. The full variable domain, its missing parts supplied by reference TRBV19 and TRBJ2-6, is DGGITQSPKYLFRKEGQNVTLSCEQNLNHDAMYWYRQDPGQGLRLIYYSQIVNDFQKGDIAEGYSVSREKKESFPLTVTSAQKNPTAFYLCASSIEPGPGSPGANVLTFGAGSRLTVL.

This clone occurred a few times. V gene TRBV5-5 combines with J gene TRBJ2-7; 7 bases line up with TRBD1. The CDR3 is made up of 14 amino acids. Germline loops: CDR1 SGHKS, CDR2 YYEKEE (reference sequence). Unmatched junction bases numbered 5, after V lost 2 bases and J lost 3 bases. The CDR3 is CASSFDRAGYEQYF. The CDR3 DNA is TGTGCCAGCAGCTTCGACAGGGCAGGCTACGAGCAGTACTTC.

The V gene is TRBV5-6, the J gene TRBJ2-7; TRBD1 matches at 8 bases. Germline values: CDR1 SGHDT, CDR2 YYEEEE. The CDR3 consists of 13 residues. After removal of 3 bases from V and 1 base from J, the junction contained 0 bases not matched to a gene. CDR3 amino acids: CASSWTGSYEQYF. CDR3 nucleotide sequence: TGTGCCAGCAGCTGGACAGGGTCCTACGAGCAGTACTTC. Looking up the rest from reference TRBV5-6 and TRBJ2-7 gives the full variable domain: DAGVTQSPTHLIKTRGQQVTLRCSPKSGHDTVSWYQQALGQGPQFIFQYYEEEERQRGNFPDRFSGHQFPNYSSELNVNALLLGDSALYLCASSWTGSYEQYFGPGTRLTVT.

The CDR3 protein is CASSLGDGGSRETQYF. The CDR3 DNA follows: TGTGCCAGCAGTTTAGGGGACGGGGGCTCAAGGGAGACCCAGTACTTC. The V call is TRBV28, the J call TRBJ2-5, with D perhaps assigned TRBD1 or TRBD2 (6 bases each). V was pared by 2 bases and J by 5 bases, with 18 bases between. The length of the CDR3 is 16 residues. Germline CDR1 is MDHEN and CDR2 is SYDVKM.

V usage is TRBV5-1 and J usage is TRBJ2-2; 7 nucleotides match TRBD1. Germline V gives CDR1 SGHRS, CDR2 YFSETQ. The ends lost 0 bases at V and 1 base at J; junction bases unmatched: 0. This CDR3 is built from 15 residues. In nucleotides, the CDR3 is TGCGCCAGCAGCTTGGGGACAGGGAACACCGGGGAGCTGTTTTTT. Translated: CASSLGTGNTGELFF.